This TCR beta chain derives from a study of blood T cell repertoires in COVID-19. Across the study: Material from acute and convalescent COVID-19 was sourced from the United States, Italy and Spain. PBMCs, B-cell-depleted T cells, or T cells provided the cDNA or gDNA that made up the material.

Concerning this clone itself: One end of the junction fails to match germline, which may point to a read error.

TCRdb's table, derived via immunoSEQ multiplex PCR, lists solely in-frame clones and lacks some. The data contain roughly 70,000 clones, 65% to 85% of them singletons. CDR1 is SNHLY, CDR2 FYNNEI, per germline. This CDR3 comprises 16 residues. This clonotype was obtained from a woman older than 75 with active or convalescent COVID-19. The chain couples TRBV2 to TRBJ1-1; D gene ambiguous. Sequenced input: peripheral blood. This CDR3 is CASREDIFLRNTEAFF. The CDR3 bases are TGTGCCAGCAGGGAAGACATCTTTTTAAGGAACACTGAAGCTTTCTTT.